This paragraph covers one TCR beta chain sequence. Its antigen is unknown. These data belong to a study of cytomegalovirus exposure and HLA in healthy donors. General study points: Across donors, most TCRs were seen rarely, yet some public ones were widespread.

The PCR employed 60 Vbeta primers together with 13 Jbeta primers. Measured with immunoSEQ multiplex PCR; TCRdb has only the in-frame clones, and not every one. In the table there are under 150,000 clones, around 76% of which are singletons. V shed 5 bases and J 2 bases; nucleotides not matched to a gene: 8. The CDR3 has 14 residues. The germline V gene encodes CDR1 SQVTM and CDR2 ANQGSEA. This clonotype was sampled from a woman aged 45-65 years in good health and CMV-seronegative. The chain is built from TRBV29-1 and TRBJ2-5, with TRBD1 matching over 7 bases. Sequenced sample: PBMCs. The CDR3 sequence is CSVSGGTPQETQYF. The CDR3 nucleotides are TGCAGCGTTTCAGGGGGAACACCTCAAGAGACCCAGTACTTC.